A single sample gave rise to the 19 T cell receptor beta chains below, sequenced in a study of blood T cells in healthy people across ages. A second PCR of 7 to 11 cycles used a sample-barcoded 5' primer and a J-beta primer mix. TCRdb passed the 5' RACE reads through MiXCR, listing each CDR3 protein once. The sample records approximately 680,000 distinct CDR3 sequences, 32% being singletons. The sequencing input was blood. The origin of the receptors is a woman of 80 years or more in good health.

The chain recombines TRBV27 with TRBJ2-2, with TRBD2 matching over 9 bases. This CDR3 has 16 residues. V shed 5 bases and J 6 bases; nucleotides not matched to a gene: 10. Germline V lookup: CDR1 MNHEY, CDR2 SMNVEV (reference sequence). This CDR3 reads CASSPRARGGAGELFF. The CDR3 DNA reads TGTGCCAGCAGTCCCCGTGCGCGGGGGGGCGCCGGGGAGCTGTTTTTT.

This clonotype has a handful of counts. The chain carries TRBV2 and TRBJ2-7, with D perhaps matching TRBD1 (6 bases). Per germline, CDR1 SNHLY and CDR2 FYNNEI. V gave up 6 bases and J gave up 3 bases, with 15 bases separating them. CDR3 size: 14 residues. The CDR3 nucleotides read TGTGCCAGCAGGGACCCACGAGGGGGCTACGAGCAGTACTTC. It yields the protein CASRDPRGGYEQYF.

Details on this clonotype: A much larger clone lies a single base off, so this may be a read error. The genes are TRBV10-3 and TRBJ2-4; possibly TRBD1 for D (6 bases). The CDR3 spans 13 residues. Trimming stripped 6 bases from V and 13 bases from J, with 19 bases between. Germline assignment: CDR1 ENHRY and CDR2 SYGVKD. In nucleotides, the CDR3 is TGTGCCATCAGAGCGTACAGGGACAATGAGCAGTACTTC. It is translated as CAIRAYRDNEQYF.

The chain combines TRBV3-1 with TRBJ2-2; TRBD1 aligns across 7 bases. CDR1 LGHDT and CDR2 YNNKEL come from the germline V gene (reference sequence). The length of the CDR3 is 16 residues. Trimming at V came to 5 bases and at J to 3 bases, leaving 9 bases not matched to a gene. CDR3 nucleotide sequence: TGTGCCAGCAGCGCAACACAGGGGTTTGACACCGGGGAGCTGTTTTTT. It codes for CASSATQGFDTGELFF.

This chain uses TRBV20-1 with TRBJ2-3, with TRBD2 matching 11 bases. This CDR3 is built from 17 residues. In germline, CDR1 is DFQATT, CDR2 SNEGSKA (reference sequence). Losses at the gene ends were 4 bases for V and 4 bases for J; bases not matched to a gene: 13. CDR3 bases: TGCAGTGCTACACTAGCGGGAGAAGGTATAAGCGCAGATACGCAGTATTTT. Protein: CSATLAGEGISADTQYF.

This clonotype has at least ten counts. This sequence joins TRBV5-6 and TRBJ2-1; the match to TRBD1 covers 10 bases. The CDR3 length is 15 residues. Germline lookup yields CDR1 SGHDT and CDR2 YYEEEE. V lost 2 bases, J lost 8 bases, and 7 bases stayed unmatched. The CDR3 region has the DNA TGTGCCAGCAGCTTTATCAGGACAGGGGGTTATGAGCAGTTCTTC. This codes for CASSFIRTGGYEQFF.

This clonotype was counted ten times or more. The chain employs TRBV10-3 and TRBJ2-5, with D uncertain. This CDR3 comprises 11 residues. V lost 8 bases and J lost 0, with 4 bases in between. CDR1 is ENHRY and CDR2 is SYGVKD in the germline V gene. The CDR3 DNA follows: TGTGCCATCGGGAACCAAGAGACCCAGTACTTC. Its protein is CAIGNQETQYF.

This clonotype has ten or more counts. Here the CDR3 reads CSARDLGGRKQYF. Written as DNA, the CDR3 is TGCAGTGCTAGAGATTTGGGGGGACGGAAGCAGTACTTC. This chain joins TRBV20-1 and TRBJ2-7; possible D gene TRBD2, 6 bases. Germline lookup yields CDR1 DFQATT and CDR2 SNEGSKA (reference sequence). The CDR3 is 13 amino acids. Trimming removed 0 bases at V and 8 bases at J, with 14 bases between.

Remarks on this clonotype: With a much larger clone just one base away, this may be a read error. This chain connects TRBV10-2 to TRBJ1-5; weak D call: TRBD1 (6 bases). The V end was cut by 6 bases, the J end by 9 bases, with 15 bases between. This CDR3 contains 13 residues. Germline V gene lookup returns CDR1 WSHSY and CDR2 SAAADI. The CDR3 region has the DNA TGCGCCAGCAGAGAACAGGGATGTTGGCCCCAGCATTTT. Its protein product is CASREQGCWPQHF.

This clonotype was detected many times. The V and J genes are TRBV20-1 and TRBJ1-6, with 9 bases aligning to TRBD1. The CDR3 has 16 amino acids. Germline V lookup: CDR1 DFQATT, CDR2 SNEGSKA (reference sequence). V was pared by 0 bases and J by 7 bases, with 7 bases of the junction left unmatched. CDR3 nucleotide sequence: TGCAGTGCTAGAGAGCCTAGGGGGACAGGGAATTCACCCCTCCACTTT. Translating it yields CSAREPRGTGNSPLHF.

As DNA, the CDR3 is TGCGCCAGCAGCCAAGATCACCCTTCTGGAAACACCATATATTTT. Translation gives CASSQDHPSGNTIYF. The V and J genes are TRBV4-1 and TRBJ1-3; D gene unclear. The CDR3 spans 15 residues. Germline V CDR1 and CDR2: MGHRA, YSYEKL. V was trimmed by 0 bases and J by 1 base, leaving 7 bases between them.

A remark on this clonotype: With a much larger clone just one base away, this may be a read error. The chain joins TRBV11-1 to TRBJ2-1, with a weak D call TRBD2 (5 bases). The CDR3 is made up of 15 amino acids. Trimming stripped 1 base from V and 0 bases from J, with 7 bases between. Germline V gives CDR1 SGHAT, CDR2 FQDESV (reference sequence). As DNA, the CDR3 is TGTGCCAGCAGCTTAGAGGACTCCTCCTACAATGAGCAGTTCTTC. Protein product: CASSLEDSSYNEQFF.

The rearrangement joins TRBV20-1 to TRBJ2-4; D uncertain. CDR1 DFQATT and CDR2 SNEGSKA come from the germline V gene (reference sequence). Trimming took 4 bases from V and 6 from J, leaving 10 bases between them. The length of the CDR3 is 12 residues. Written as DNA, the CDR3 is TGCAGTGCTACCACAGAGAGAAACATTCAGTACTTC. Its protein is CSATTERNIQYF.

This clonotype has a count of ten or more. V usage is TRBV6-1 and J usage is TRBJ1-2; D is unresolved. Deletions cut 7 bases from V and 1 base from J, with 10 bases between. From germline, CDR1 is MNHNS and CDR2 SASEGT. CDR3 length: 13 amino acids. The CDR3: CASTRTINYGYTF. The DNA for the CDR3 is TGTGCCAGCACCCGAACGATTAACTATGGCTACACCTTC.

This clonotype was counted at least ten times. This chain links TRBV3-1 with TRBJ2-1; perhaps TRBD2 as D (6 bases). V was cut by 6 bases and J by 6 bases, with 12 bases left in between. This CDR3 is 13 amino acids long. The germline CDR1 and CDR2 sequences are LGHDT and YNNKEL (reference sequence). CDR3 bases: TGTGCCAGCAGTCCGGAGGGGATCAATGAGCAGTTCTTC. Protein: CASSPEGINEQFF.

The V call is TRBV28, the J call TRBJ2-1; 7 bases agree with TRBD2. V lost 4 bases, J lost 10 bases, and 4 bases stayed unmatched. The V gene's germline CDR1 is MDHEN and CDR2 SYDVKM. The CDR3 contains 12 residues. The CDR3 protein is CASSSEREEQFF. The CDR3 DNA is TGTGCCAGCAGTTCCGAGCGGGAAGAGCAGTTCTTC.

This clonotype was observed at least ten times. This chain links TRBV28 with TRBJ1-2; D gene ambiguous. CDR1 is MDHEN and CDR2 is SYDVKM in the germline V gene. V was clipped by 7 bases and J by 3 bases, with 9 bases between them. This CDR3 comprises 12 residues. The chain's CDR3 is CASNADYYGYTF. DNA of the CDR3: TGTGCCAGCAACGCAGACTACTATGGCTACACCTTC.

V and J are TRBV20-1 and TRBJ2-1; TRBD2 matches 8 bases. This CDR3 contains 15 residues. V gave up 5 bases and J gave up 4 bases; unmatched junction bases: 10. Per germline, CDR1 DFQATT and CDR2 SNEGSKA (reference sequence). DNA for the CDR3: TGCAGTGCTGTTGGAATAGCGGGGAAGTACAATGAGCAGTTCTTC. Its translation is CSAVGIAGKYNEQFF.

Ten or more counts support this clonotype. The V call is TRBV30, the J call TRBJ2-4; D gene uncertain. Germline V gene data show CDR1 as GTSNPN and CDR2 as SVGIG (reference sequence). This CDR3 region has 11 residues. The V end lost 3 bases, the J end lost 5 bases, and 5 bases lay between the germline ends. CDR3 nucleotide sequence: TGTGCCTGGAGACAACAAAACATTCAGTACTTC. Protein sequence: CAWRQQNIQYF.